This T cell receptor beta chain came from a study of T cells after yellow fever vaccination. Findings and caveats of the study: In post-booster samples, most primary-vaccination clones reappeared (96% CD4, around 87% CD8). The presence of abundant clonotypes contaminating from the bulk population was possible in FACS-sorted repertoires. The CD4 compartment and the CD8 compartment contained a small share of clonotypes in common.

The CDR3 totals 15 residues. Trimming at V came to 1 base and at J to 4 bases, leaving 7 bases not matched to a gene. Germline-derived CDR1 and CDR2 are GTSNPN and SVGIG (reference sequence). This clonotype came up many times. Antigen specificity is unknown. TCRdb used MiXCR to reprocess the 5' RACE reads, holding one entry per CDR3 protein. The sample shows nearly 550,000 distinct CDR3 sequences, 15% to 20% of them seen only once. The clonotype originates from a man aged 30 to 45 who received the YFV17D yellow fever vaccine. V gene TRBV30 combines with J gene TRBJ2-3; 8 nucleotides align to TRBD1. The sequences come from PBMCs, collected 15 days after the yellow fever booster vaccination. The CDR3 loop reads CAWSGGQGGADTQYF. CDR3 coding DNA: TGTGCCTGGAGTGGAGGACAGGGAGGCGCAGATACGCAGTATTTT.